This is a list of T cell receptor beta chains from one sample in a study of CD8 T cells in ankylosing spondylitis. TCRdb recomputed calls from the 5' RACE reads with MiXCR, one row per CDR3 protein. The table has 250,000 or so distinct CDR3 sequences, roughly 18% seen once; the top ten hold 25% to 40%. The sequencing input was blood, either unsorted or a sorted T cell fraction (not recorded which). These TCRs come from a male donor with ankylosing spondylitis or in good health (not recorded which). The CDR3 runs from the conserved cysteine through the conserved F or W. Each record gives: clone size, V gene, J gene, D gene, CDR3 DNA, CDR3 protein. The D gene is left open where the match is weak. Rows may omit the clone size; those that give it use once, few, many or a size class.

>NA|TRBV10-3|TRBJ2-7|TRBD1
TGTGCCATCAGTGATCCCGGGACAGGGTCCCTCTACGAGCAGTACTTC
CAISDPGTGSLYEQYF
>NA|TRBV4-1|TRBJ1-5|TRBD1
TGCGCCAGCAGCCAACTCGACAGGGTAGGTCAGCCCCAGCATTTT
CASSQLDRVGQPQHF
>NA|TRBV12-3/TRBV12-4|TRBJ2-4|NA
TGTGCCAGCAGTTCTCCTGCGGCCAAAAACATTCAGTACTTC
CASSSPAAKNIQYF
>few|TRBV9|TRBJ2-1|TRBD1
TGTGCCAGCAGCAAGGACAGGTCCAATGAGCAGTTCTTC
CASSKDRSNEQFF
>many|TRBV6-1|TRBJ2-3|TRBD2
TGTGCCACTGGACTAGCGGAGACAGATACGCAGTATTTT
CATGLAETDTQYF
>many|TRBV15|TRBJ2-1|NA
TGTGCCACCAGCCCTGCGGGTACTCACCTTTACAATGAGCAGTTCTTC
CATSPAGTHLYNEQFF
>few|TRBV20-1|TRBJ2-1|TRBD2
TGCAGTGCTAACTCACTAGCGGGGAGGGTCTCCTACAATGAGCAGTTCTTC
CSANSLAGRVSYNEQFF
>few|TRBV7-3|TRBJ2-5|NA
TGTGCCAGCAGTTCCACGGGGTCCGGGGGAGAGACCCAGTACTTC
CASSSTGSGGETQYF
>NA|TRBV5-6|TRBJ2-3|NA
TGTGCCAGCAGCTTGGCCGCGGAGGGCAATCTGGCAGATACGCAGTATTTT
CASSLAAEGNLADTQYF
>NA|TRBV9|TRBJ1-4|NA
TGTGCCAGCAGCGTAGGGACCACTACGGGAGAACTGTTTTTT
CASSVGTTTGELFF
>many|TRBV7-8|TRBJ1-1|NA
TGTGCCAGCAGCCTAAGGGAGAACACTGAAGCTTTCTTT
CASSLRENTEAFF
>NA|TRBV7-9|TRBJ1-2|NA
TGTGCCAGCAGCTTAGCGGGCCCTGCCCTCTATGGCTACACCTTC
CASSLAGPALYGYTF
>NA|TRBV27|TRBJ1-1|NA
TGTGCCAGCAGTTTATTAGGGGCGAACACTGAAGCTTTCTTT
CASSLLGANTEAFF
>many|TRBV12-3/TRBV12-4|TRBJ2-1|NA
TGTGCCAGCAGTTTTGGACAGAGCAATGAGCAGTTCTTC
CASSFGQSNEQFF
>many|TRBV29-1|TRBJ2-1|TRBD2
TGCAGCGTTGAAGTGGGAATAAGACTAGCGGGACCCTACAATGAGCAGTTCTTC
CSVEVGIRLAGPYNEQFF
>many|TRBV9|TRBJ2-2|TRBD1
TGTGCCAGCAGCGGGCCGAGGGGGCCCGGGGAGCTGTTTTTT
CASSGPRGPGELFF
>few|TRBV29-1|TRBJ2-5|NA
TGCAGCGTTGAAGCAGGGGCCTCCGGGACCCAGTACTTC
CSVEAGASGTQYF
>few|TRBV12-3/TRBV12-4|TRBJ2-5|TRBD2
TGTGCCATCAGTTTAGGGCTCGATAGGCTAGCGGTAGGAGAGACCCAGTACTTC
CAISLGLDRLAVGETQYF
>NA|TRBV11-2|TRBJ2-7|TRBD1
TGTGCCAGCAGCTCCGCGAAACACACAGGGGGCTACGAGCAGTACTTC
CASSSAKHTGGYEQYF
>few|TRBV4-1|TRBJ2-2|NA
TGCGCCAGCAGCCCCGGAGTCCCTGGGAACACCGGGGAGCTGTTTTTT
CASSPGVPGNTGELFF
>few|TRBV27|TRBJ2-1|TRBD2
TGTGCCAGCAGTTTAGGTACTAGCGCGTACACTGAGCAGTTCTTC
CASSLGTSAYTEQFF
>few|TRBV11-2|TRBJ1-1|NA
TGTGCCAGCAGCCCCGAGCGGGTATTTCTCGAAGCTTTCTTT
CASSPERVFLEAFF
>NA|TRBV9|TRBJ2-5|NA
TGTGCCAGCAGCGTGGAGGGAGGTCGGGAGACCCAGTACTTC
CASSVEGGRETQYF
>few|TRBV6-4|TRBJ2-4|NA
TGTGCCAGCAGTGACGCGGGACTCCGGAACATTCAGTACTTC
CASSDAGLRNIQYF
>NA|TRBV25-1|TRBJ2-7|NA
TGTGCCAGCAGTGATTCAGTGCGGGCGGGGGAGCAGTACTTC
CASSDSVRAGEQYF
>few|TRBV10-3|TRBJ2-5|NA
TGTGCCATCAGTGAACAGGCAGGGAGGCAGACCCAGTACTTC
CAISEQAGRQTQYF
>few|TRBV6-5|TRBJ2-2|NA
TGTGCCAGCAGTTACTCGAGTGGCGGGGAGCTGTTTTTT
CASSYSSGGELFF
>NA|TRBV5-6|TRBJ2-7|NA
TGTGCCAGCAGACCGGCGGCTCGACCATACGAGCAGTACTTC
CASRPAARPYEQYF
>NA|TRBV6-2/TRBV6-3|TRBJ2-2|TRBD1
TGTGCCAGCAGTTACTCCGCCGGGACAGACTCCCCCCTGAACACCGGGGAGCTGTTTTTT
CASSYSAGTDSPLNTGELFF
>once|TRBV2|TRBJ2-1|TRBD1
TGTGCCAGCAGTGCGGGACAGGGGTACAATGAGCAGTTCTTC
CASSAGQGYNEQFF
>NA|TRBV29-1|TRBJ2-2|NA
TGCAGCGTTGAAGTCGCCTCGGGGGTTGACGGGGAGCTGTTTTTT
CSVEVASGVDGELFF
>few|TRBV14|TRBJ1-6|NA
TGTGCCAGCAGCCACACGTCCGGCTCCTATAATTCACCCCTCCACTTT
CASSHTSGSYNSPLHF
>few|TRBV20-1|TRBJ2-1|TRBD2
TGCAGTGCCAAAGGACTAGTGGCGGGAGCTCATGATGAGCAGTTCTTC
CSAKGLVAGAHDEQFF
>few|TRBV4-1|TRBJ2-7|TRBD1
TGCGCCAGCAGCCAAACCGGGACAGGGAGCTCCTACGAGCAGTACTTC
CASSQTGTGSSYEQYF
>NA|TRBV2|TRBJ2-1|NA
TGTGCCAGCAGTCTGGTAGGGCGGGGTGGGCGATTCAATGAGCAGTTCTTC
CASSLVGRGGRFNEQFF
>NA|TRBV6-5|TRBJ2-6|NA
TGTGCCAGCAGTTACCTGGGGACTGGGGCCAACGTCCTGACTTTC
CASSYLGTGANVLTF
>many|TRBV9|TRBJ1-4|NA
TGTGCCAGCAGCGTAGCGCTTAATGAAAAACTGTTTTTT
CASSVALNEKLFF